This T cell receptor beta chain was captured by sequencing in a study of blood T cell repertoires in COVID-19. Looking at the study overall: T cells, B-cell-depleted T cells, or PBMCs provided the cDNA or gDNA that served as material.

CDR3 length: 13 residues. V was cut by 2 bases and J by 8 bases, with 13 bases left in between. CDR1 is SGDLS, CDR2 YYNGEE, per germline. Produced via immunoSEQ multiplex PCR; TCRdb's table is partial and in-frame only. The table shows about 330,000 clones, with approximately 89% occurring only once. The age range of participants was about 18 to 100 years, with residence in fewer than 25 US areas. Cohort 3 recovered donors had two negative PCRs, clearance, or symptom resolution. The chain has TRBV9 and TRBJ1-2; D call uncertain. The clonotype was recovered from a man between 25 and 39 years old who had recovered from COVID-19. Specimen: PBMCs or T cells enriched from blood (not recorded which). In DNA form, the CDR3 reads TGTGCCAGCAGCGTTACAGACGCCAGCGGCTACACCTTC. Protein: CASSVTDASGYTF.